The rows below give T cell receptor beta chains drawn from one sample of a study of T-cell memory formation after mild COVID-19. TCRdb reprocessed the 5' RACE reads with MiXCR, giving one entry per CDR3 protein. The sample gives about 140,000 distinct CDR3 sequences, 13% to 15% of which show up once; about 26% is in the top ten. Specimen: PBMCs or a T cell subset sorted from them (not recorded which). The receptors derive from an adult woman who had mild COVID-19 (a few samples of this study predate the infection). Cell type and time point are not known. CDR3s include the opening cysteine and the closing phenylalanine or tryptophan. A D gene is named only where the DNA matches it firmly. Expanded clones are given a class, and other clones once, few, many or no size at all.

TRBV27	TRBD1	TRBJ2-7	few	CASSFDRGGYEQYF	TGTGCCAGCAGTTTCGACAGGGGGGGCTACGAGCAGTACTTC
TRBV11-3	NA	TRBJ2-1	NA	CASKYGGRGHNEQFF	TGTGCCAGCAAATACGGTGGGCGGGGACACAATGAGCAGTTCTTC
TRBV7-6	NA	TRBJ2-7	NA	CASSLDGTLRGLEQYF	TGTGCCAGCAGCTTAGATGGGACTCTCAGGGGCTTAGAGCAGTACTTC
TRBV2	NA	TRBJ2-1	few	CASSGRQSHREQFF	TGTGCCAGCAGTGGTCGGCAGTCCCACAGGGAGCAGTTCTTC
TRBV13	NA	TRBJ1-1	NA	CASSSHTGTPLNTEAFF	TGTGCCAGCAGCTCACACACCGGGACACCGCTGAACACTGAAGCTTTCTTT
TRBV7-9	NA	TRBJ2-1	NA	CASTLSGVSYNEQFF	TGTGCCAGCACACTTAGCGGAGTCTCCTACAATGAGCAGTTCTTC
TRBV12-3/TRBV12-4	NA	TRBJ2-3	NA	CASSFRGTDTQYF	TGTGCCAGCAGTTTTAGGGGCACAGATACGCAGTATTTT
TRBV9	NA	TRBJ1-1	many	CASSVAKEGLRTTEAFF	TGTGCCAGCAGCGTAGCTAAGGAGGGGCTAAGGACCACTGAAGCTTTCTTT
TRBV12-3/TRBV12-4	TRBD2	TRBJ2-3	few	CASSPGGSTDTQYF	TGTGCCAGCAGCCCGGGGGGGAGCACAGATACGCAGTATTTT
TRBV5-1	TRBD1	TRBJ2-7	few	CASRDPGQGNEQYF	TGCGCCAGCAGAGACCCGGGACAGGGAAACGAGCAGTACTTC
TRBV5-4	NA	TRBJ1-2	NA	CASSYTGEGYGYTF	TGTGCCAGCAGCTATACGGGAGAAGGCTATGGCTACACCTTC
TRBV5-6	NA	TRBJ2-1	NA	CASSLDGSLSYNEQFF	TGTGCCAGCAGCTTGGACGGCAGCCTCTCCTACAATGAGCAGTTCTTC
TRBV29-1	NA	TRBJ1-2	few	CSALGESDYGYTF	TGCAGCGCACTTGGGGAGAGCGACTATGGCTACACCTTC
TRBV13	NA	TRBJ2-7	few	CASSLLGSSYEQYF	TGTGCCAGCAGCTTACTTGGGAGCTCCTACGAGCAGTACTTC
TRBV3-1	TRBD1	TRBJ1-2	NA	CASSQKRTGDVYGYTF	TGTGCCAGCAGCCAGAAAAGGACAGGGGATGTCTATGGCTACACCTTC
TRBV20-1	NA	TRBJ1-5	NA	CSDRELGDQPQHF	TGCAGTGATAGAGAACTAGGGGATCAGCCCCAGCATTTT
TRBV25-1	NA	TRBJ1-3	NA	CASSGGLGNTIYF	TGTGCCAGCAGTGGGGGGCTTGGAAACACCATATATTTT
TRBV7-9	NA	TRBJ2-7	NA	CASSSSGGVEQYF	TGTGCCAGCAGCTCGTCCGGGGGAGTCGAGCAGTACTTC
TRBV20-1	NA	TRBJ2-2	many	CSATRGLLNTGELFF	TGCAGTGCGACAAGGGGACTTCTGAACACCGGGGAGCTGTTTTTT
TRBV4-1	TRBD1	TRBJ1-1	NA	CASSQLQGEDTEAFF	TGCGCCAGCAGCCAACTACAGGGGGAGGACACTGAAGCTTTCTTT
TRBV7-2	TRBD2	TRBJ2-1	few	CASSPPVLLAGERTYNEQFF	TGTGCCAGCAGCCCACCAGTATTATTAGCGGGAGAGAGGACCTACAATGAGCAGTTCTTC
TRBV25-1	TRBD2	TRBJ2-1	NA	CASSDPGLAGVVQFF	TGTGCCAGCAGTGATCCAGGACTAGCGGGAGTTGTGCAGTTCTTC
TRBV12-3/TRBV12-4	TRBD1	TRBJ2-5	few	CATADRGRETQYF	TGTGCCACCGCAGACAGGGGAAGGGAGACCCAGTACTTC
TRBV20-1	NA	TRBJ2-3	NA	CSARPSAGTDTQYF	TGCAGTGCCCGTCCCAGCGCCGGCACAGATACGCAGTATTTT
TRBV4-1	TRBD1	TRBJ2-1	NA	CASSQGGQGAYNEQFF	TGCGCCAGCAGCCAAGGAGGTCAGGGGGCCTACAATGAGCAGTTCTTC
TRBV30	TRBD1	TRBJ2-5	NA	CAWSVDGTGGFNLETQYF	TGTGCCTGGAGTGTAGATGGGACAGGGGGATTCAACCTAGAGACCCAGTACTTC
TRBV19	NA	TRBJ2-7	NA	CASSKGPGSPYEQYF	TGTGCCAGTAGTAAGGGCCCGGGAAGCCCCTACGAGCAGTACTTC
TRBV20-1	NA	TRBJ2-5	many	CSARRPGERETQYF	TGCAGTGCTAGGAGGCCGGGAGAAAGGGAGACCCAGTACTTC
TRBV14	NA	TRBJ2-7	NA	CASSLRRSSYNEQYF	TGTGCCAGCAGCCTTCGGCGGAGCAGTTACAATGAGCAGTACTTC
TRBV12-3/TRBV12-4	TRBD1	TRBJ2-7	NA	CASSFTGTGSYEQYF	TGTGCCAGCAGTTTCACAGGGACAGGGTCCTACGAGCAGTACTTC
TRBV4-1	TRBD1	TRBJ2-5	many	CASSQGERQGPRGTQYF	TGCGCCAGCAGCCAGGGGGAAAGACAGGGGCCGCGAGGGACCCAGTACTTC
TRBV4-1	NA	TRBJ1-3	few	CASSQESGWGNTIYF	TGCGCCAGCAGCCAAGAATCGGGGTGGGGAAACACCATATATTTT
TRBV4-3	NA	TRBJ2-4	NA	CASSQDPGKAKNIQYF	TGCGCCAGCAGCCAAGATCCGGGCAAAGCCAAAAACATTCAGTACTTC
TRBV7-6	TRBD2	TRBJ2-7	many	CASSFDREGRSSYEQYF	TGTGCCAGCAGCTTCGATCGGGAGGGCCGAAGCTCCTACGAGCAGTACTTC
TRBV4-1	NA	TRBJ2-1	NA	CASSPQPLLNNEQFF	TGCGCCAGCAGCCCACAGCCACTATTAAACAATGAGCAGTTCTTC
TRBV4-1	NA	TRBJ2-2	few	CAGQQNTGELFF	TGCGCTGGACAGCAGAACACCGGGGAGCTGTTTTTT